This TCR beta chain was sequenced for a study of T cell changes during pregnancy in multiple sclerosis. Generated by immunoSEQ multiplex PCR, the TCRdb table keeps only in-frame clones and is missing some. The sample holds around 73,000 clones; approximately 92% are singletons and the top ten take 2.5% to 3%. This clone has just one count. The V gene's germline CDR1 is KGHSH and CDR2 LQKENI. The ends were cut back, 1 base at V and 13 bases at J, with 22 bases in the middle. This CDR3 is built from 15 residues. The clonotype originates from a female donor in good health, enrolled as a control in a pregnancy study. This chain uses TRBV18 with TRBJ1-2; D perhaps matches TRBD1 (6 bases). The source material was peripheral blood, sampled in the third trimester of pregnancy. In nucleotides, the CDR3 is TGTGCCAGCTCACCACAAACAGGGAAGGGAGTCCTTACCACCTTC. It translates to CASSPQTGKGVLTTF.